The sequence of this T cell receptor beta chain was determined in a study of Ad26.COV2.S vaccination and SARS-CoV-2 variants (dated by TCRdb to the early 2020s). Looking at the study overall: Donors in the vaccine arm were drawn from COV1001, a multicentre, randomized, double-blind, placebo-controlled phase I-IIa trial testing Ad26.COV2.S in healthy adults. Ad26.COV2.S was administered intramuscularly at 5 x 10^10 or 1 x 10^11 viral particles, either as a single shot or as two shots given 56 days apart. The specificity and breadth of SARS-CoV-2-reactive T cell receptors after Ad26.COV2.S vaccination were assessed by TCRbeta repertoire sequencing. A total of around 32 samples were included in the TCR-sequenced set, comprising approximately 20 Ad26.COV2.S vaccine recipients, 5 placebo recipients and 8 SARS-CoV-2 convalescent individuals. Trial participants were randomized into five groups of five, in which low-dose or high-dose Ad26.COV2.S was given once or twice, or placebo was given on both occasions. Blinding of investigators to trial group allocation was maintained during experiments and outcome assessment. Points the paper makes about the study in general: Comparing responses between vaccine doses or regimens was not something the study was powered to do. After vaccination, spike-specific CD8+ and CD4+ T cell responses were reported to show substantial breadth. Spike-specific TCR breadth was higher in Ad26.COV2.S recipients than in placebo recipients (P = 0.0014). The authors noted that the TCR breadth and depth analyses may have underestimated total T cell responses. Vaccine and placebo recipients had comparable non-spike TCR breadth, which fits with the vaccine containing only spike.

This clone has a single count. Its antigen is not yet known. The input lacks base qualities; no much larger clone sits a single base away. From the cysteine up to the phenylalanine, the CDR3 has a length of 14 residues. The retained sequence is limited to the CDR3, 42 bases, with the frame set at the first base. Via the germline V gene (reference sequence), CDR1 is LNHDA and CDR2 SQIVND. At the junction V is shortened by 6 bases and J by 3 bases; bases outside the gene matches: 5. TCRbeta CDR3 regions were sequenced with the immunoSEQ Assay. After extraction, genomic DNA underwent amplification by bias-controlled multiplex PCR, followed by high-throughput sequencing. The source study handled its data this way. To quantify the absolute abundance of every unique TCRbeta CDR3 region, sequences were collapsed and filtered. T cell fraction was estimated by normalizing TCRbeta template counts to usable DNA, which was measured by amplifying reference genes present in all nucleated cells. Repertoire TCRs were annotated as SARS-CoV-2-specific by exact matching of V gene, CDR3 amino acid sequence and J gene to a known reactive TCR set. The reference SARS-CoV-2 TCR set came from MIRA and was filtered for enrichment in COVID-19-positive ImmuneCODE repertoires, removing public or cross-reactive TCRs. Using the MIRA antigens, annotated TCRs were further analysed by specific ORF or by position within an ORF. Breadth was defined as the number of annotated unique rearrangements divided by the total number of unique productive rearrangements, and depth was defined as the summed frequency of the annotated unique rearrangements. Two-sided Wilcoxon rank-sum tests were used to compare TCR breadth between groups. TCRdb took this table from immuneACCESS and kept in-frame rearrangements with V and J called. Such tables lack part of the clones; where checked against another copy, unresolved V genes explain under half of the gap, and the rest is unexplained. Clone size and the V and J calls come from that table; the DNA yielded D and trimming. This sample is represented by roughly 450,000 clones; roughly 90% of them were singletons. The ten largest clones take up 12% of the sample.

Per the publication, the treatment or condition label means: some 19 received Ad26.COV2.S at low or high dose, single or two shots; about 5 received placebo; per-sample allocation not given. Repertoires of vaccine and placebo recipients were sequenced from samples taken on day 63 after the first injection. Cohort 1b enrolled fewer than 30 adults aged 18-55 years at a single site in Boston, USA, between 29 July and 7 August 2020. As a vaccine, Ad26.COV2.S was a replication-incompetent adenovirus type 26 vector that expressed a prefusion-stabilized SARS-CoV-2 spike protein derived from the original Wuhan strain.

Sequences were derived from peripheral blood, sampled in a trial of Ad26.COV2.S vaccine versus placebo. This receptor was taken from a person between 18 and 60 years old who received the Ad26.COV2.S COVID-19 vaccine or a placebo. The V gene is TRBV19 and the J gene is TRBJ2-1, and 7 junction bases match TRBD1. DNA sequence: TGTGCCAGTAGCGATGGGGACAGCTACAATGAGCAGTTCTTC. Its coded protein is CASSDGDSYNEQFF. Full variable domain (CDR3 extended with the reference TRBV19 and TRBJ2-1 proteins): DGGITQSPKYLFRKEGQNVTLSCEQNLNHDAMYWYRQDPGQGLRLIYYSQIVNDFQKGDIAEGYSVSREKKESFPLTVTSAQKNPTAFYLCASSDGDSYNEQFFGPGTRLTVL.